This T cell receptor (beta chain) came from a study of human T cells and chemical hapten exposure. Study summary: Read at 6 days, the patch tests placed 0.01% DPC on the upper back. Findings of the study overall: Controls formed significantly fewer large CDR3 similarity clusters than expanded TCRs did.

The sample's time point: pre-sensitization, week 0. The treatment is: therapeutic diphenylcyclopropenone sensitization with weekly scalp DPC. Investigators collected blood before applying each patch test. Donation of samples came from alopecia patients who were 18 to 70 years old and suitable for DPC. Using its own MiXCR run on the RACE reads, TCRdb lists one record per CDR3 protein. The sample lists about 380,000 distinct CDR3 sequences, more than 4.5% occurring once. This clonotype was recorded at least ten times. As yet, its antigen is unknown. The CDR3 totals 14 residues. V gave up 8 bases and J gave up 0 bases; unmatched junction bases: 6. CDR1 is MNHNS and CDR2 is SASEGT in the germline V gene.

The receptor comes from a woman in her forties or fifties with alopecia areata. Some clones in this sample may be carry-over from other donors' samples. This chain joins TRBV6-1 and TRBJ1-2, with TRBD1 matching over 7 bases. Sample: whole blood, taken in connection with sensitization to the hapten diphenylcyclopropenone (DPC). The CDR3 nucleotides are TGTGCCAGCGGCGGACAGGCAGCTAACTATGGCTACACCTTC. Its protein product is CASGGQAANYGYTF.